This TCR beta chain was captured by sequencing in a study of CD8+ T cells in alopecia areata (dated by TCRdb to between 2017 and 2018). As for the study more broadly: Treated patients were enrolled in an open-label pilot trial of oral tofacitinib at 5 to 10 mg twice daily for moderate-to-severe alopecia areata. Tofacitinib was given for 6 to 18 months, followed by 6 months of follow-up off drug to assess delayed response and recurrence. High-throughput TCRbeta sequencing was used to examine T cell clonal expansion in alopecia areata in both the C3H/HeJ mouse model and human patients. In humans, TCRbeta sequencing was performed on scalp tissue and on sorted CD4+ and CD8+ peripheral blood T cells from healthy controls and from patients with patchy or totalis/universalis alopecia areata. Patients on tofacitinib were biopsied at baseline and after 4 and 24 weeks of treatment, and several of the patients also had a later scalp biopsy. Scalp clonality was compared across normal scalp (n=4), patchy alopecia areata scalp (n=8), and alopecia totalis/universalis scalp (n=8). The RNA source kit depended on sample type: the PAXgene miRNA kit for fixed scalp, the miRNeasy kit for PBMCs, and the RNeasy kit for mouse skin. TCRbeta CDR3 regions were amplified by immunoSEQ multiplex PCR using 35 Vbeta forward and 13 Jbeta reverse primers. Study-level results and caveats: Lesional scalp, especially in alopecia totalis/universalis, showed higher clonality and more expanded CD8+ clones than normal scalp, suggesting antigenic drive. Compared with mice, TCR sequences shared between patients were less clear, possibly partly because of HLA diversity across the patient population. Unlike mouse skin, which is dominated by gammadelta T cells, normal human skin has resident alphabeta T cells that are also sequenced, and this complicates analysis of the scalp TCR repertoire.

Including the terminal cysteine and phenylalanine, the CDR3 comprises 13 residues. Only CDR3 DNA remains: 39 bases, in frame from the first base. CDR1 SQVTM and CDR2 ANQGSEA are derived from the germline V gene. V gives up 7 bases and J gives up 6 bases, and the segment between their germline ends measures 16 bases. This specimen's time point label, per the study, means: baseline before oral tofacitinib. Lesional scalp punch biopsies and peripheral blood were collected from alopecia areata patients. PBMCs were separated by density centrifugation and stained for CD3, CD4 and CD8, after which CD4+ and CD8+ T cells were sorted on a FACSAria. On this clone: Its antigen target is currently unknown. No per-base quality is available; no much larger clone lies one base away.

The library was generated by the immunoSEQ multiplex PCR assay. RNA was extracted from all samples and reverse transcribed into cDNA as template for TCR sequencing. First-strand cDNA was synthesized using SuperScript III with a 2:1 mix of oligo-dT and random hexamers. A synthetic immune receptor repertoire was used to assess amplification bias, and residual bias was removed computationally. Processing in the source paper ran as follows. After raw reads were preprocessed to remove errors, the CDR3 was defined following IMGT conventions as running from the conserved cysteine to phenylalanine. Clonality was computed as 1 minus the Shannon entropy, with the entropy normalized by log2 of the number of productive unique TCRs. Whether scalp clones were CD4 or CD8 was inferred by matching scalp TCRbeta sequences against CD4 and CD8 repertoires sorted from blood. This is the immuneACCESS table as TCRdb keeps it, with only in-frame sequences that have V and J called. A part of the clones is gone; compared with another copy, unresolved V genes explain less than half, and the rest is unexplained. The DNA was the basis for D and trimming; V, J and clone size are from that table. For this sample the table gives 150,000 to 200,000 clones, of which 50% to 75% were detected only once. The leading ten clones occupy about 15% of the sample.

The receptor was isolated from a human donor with alopecia areata. This specimen was CD4+ T cells sorted from blood, taken at week 0. The chain employs TRBV29-1 and TRBJ2-1, with the identity of the D gene unclear. The CDR3: CSASGTVGNEQFF. The DNA sequence follows: TGCAGCGCTTCCGGAACAGTGGGCAATGAGCAGTTCTTC.